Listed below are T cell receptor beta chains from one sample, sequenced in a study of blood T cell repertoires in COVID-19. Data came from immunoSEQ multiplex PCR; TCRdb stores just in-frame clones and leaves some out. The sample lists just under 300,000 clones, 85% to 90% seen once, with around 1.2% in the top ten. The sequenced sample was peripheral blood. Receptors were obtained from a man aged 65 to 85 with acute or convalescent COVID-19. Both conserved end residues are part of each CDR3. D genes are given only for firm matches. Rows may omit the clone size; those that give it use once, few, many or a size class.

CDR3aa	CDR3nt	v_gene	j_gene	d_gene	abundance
CASSLASEETQYF	TGCGCCAGCAGCTTGGCCTCTGAAGAGACCCAGTACTTC	TRBV5-1	TRBJ2-5	-	-
CASASSSTGRLDYGYTF	TGTGCCAGCGCTTCCTCTTCGACAGGGCGCCTTGACTATGGCTACACCTTC	TRBV7-9	TRBJ1-2	TRBD1	-
CASSTVHRDTYNEQFF	TGTGCCAGTAGTACGGTTCACAGGGACACCTACAATGAGCAGTTCTTC	TRBV19	TRBJ2-1	-	once
CASSSTFRGTGELFF	TGCGCCAGCAGCTCGACATTTCGGGGCACCGGGGAGCTGTTTTTT	TRBV5-1	TRBJ2-2	-	-
CASSFQEGTDTQYF	TGCGCCAGCAGCTTCCAGGAGGGTACAGATACGCAGTATTTT	TRBV5-1	TRBJ2-3	-	-
CASSRTGGGGYNEQFF	TGTGCCAGCAGCCGCACTGGAGGGGGGGGATACAATGAGCAGTTCTTC	TRBV3-1/TRBV3-2	TRBJ2-1	-	-
CASSIGSGSHQPQHF	TGTGCCAGTAGTATAGGGTCCGGGTCCCATCAGCCCCAGCATTTT	TRBV19	TRBJ1-5	-	-
CASSPGPGTAPYNEQFF	TGTGCCAGCAGCCCCGGACCCGGGACAGCCCCCTACAATGAGCAGTTCTTC	TRBV7-2	TRBJ2-1	TRBD1	once
CASSTISGSSYNEQFF	TGTGCCAGCAGTACGATTAGCGGAAGCTCCTACAATGAGCAGTTCTTC	TRBV27	TRBJ2-1	-	-
CASTRSGGPYTDTQYF	TGTGCCAGCACTCGTAGCGGGGGGCCCTACACAGATACGCAGTATTTT	TRBV5-6	TRBJ2-3	TRBD2	few
CASSYSTGGVSPLHF	TGTGCCAGCAGTTACTCGACAGGGGGGGTTTCACCCCTCCACTTT	TRBV6-5	TRBJ1-6	TRBD1	-